This T cell receptor beta chain was identified in a study of T cell repertoires in ileal Crohn's disease. Regarding the study as a whole: All patients with clonality above 26.8% had endoscopic recurrence. Active smokers at surgery had more clonal expansions than non-smokers.

Time point here: neoterminal ileum biopsy at postoperative endoscopy, about 6 months after surgery. V was shortened by 3 bases and J by 5 bases, with 14 bases between the two germline ends. The germline V gene has CDR1 SGHTA and CDR2 FQGNSA. The length of the CDR3 is 14 residues. On this clone: Its antigen is not identified.

Generated by immunoSEQ multiplex PCR, the TCRdb table keeps only in-frame clones and is missing some. Altogether over 8,500 clones are present, approximately 78% being singletons, with the ten largest covering about 15%. The chain recombines TRBV7-2 with TRBJ2-7, with D tentatively TRBD2 (6 bases). Sequenced sample: ileal tissue. The receptor was isolated from an adult with Crohn's disease. Here the CDR3 DNA reads TGTGCCAGCAGCTTGGGCTGGCCGGGGGACGAGCAGTACTTC. Translated, it gives CASSLGWPGDEQYF. The full variable domain, completed using reference TRBV7-2 and TRBJ2-7, is GAGVSQSPSNKVTEKGKDVELRCDPISGHTALYWYRQSLGQGLEFLIYFQGNSAPDKSGLPSDRFSAERTGGSVSTLTIQRTQQEDSAVYLCASSLGWPGDEQYFGPGTRLTVT.